The clone carrying this T cell receptor (beta chain) was observed a handful of times. A single record per CDR3 protein comes from TCRdb applying MiXCR to the 5' RACE reads. The sample consists of a few hundred thousand distinct CDR3 sequences, around 17% of them appearing once. This sample is drawn from a study of T cells after yellow fever vaccination. V lost 4 bases and J 4 bases, leaving 10 bases between the germline ends. The germline CDR1 and CDR2 sequences are SNHLY and FYNNEI. This CDR3 has 14 residues. This TCR was sampled from a man between 18 and 29 years old who received the YFV17D yellow fever vaccine. The sample in question was PBMCs, obtained 4 to 5 days after the first yellow fever vaccination. The genes are TRBV2 and TRBJ2-2; TRBD2 is a possible D gene (6 bases). CDR3 nucleotide sequence: TGTGCCAGCAGTGTGGAGGGTTCCACCGGGGAGCTGTTTTTT. It is translated as CASSVEGSTGELFF.